Listed below are T cell receptor beta chains from one sample, sequenced in a study of ipilimumab plus nivolumab after autologous stem cell transplantation. Assay: immunoSEQ multiplex PCR; the TCRdb copy retains only in-frame clones and omits some. The profile shows 6,000 to 8,000 clones, around 91% of them singletons. The sample consisted of PBMCs, taken in a trial of ipilimumab plus nivolumab as post-transplant consolidation. These receptors all stem from a female donor with multiple myeloma. CDR3s include the opening cysteine and the closing phenylalanine or tryptophan. Each record gives: J gene, clone size, V gene, D gene, CDR3 DNA, CDR3 protein. D genes are given only for firm matches. Clone size is shown for a subset of rows, as once, few, many or a class of expanded clone.

J gene: TRBJ2-3; clone size: -; V gene: TRBV7-2; D gene: TRBD1; CDR3 DNA: TGTGCCAGCAGCTTAGATACAGGGGTCACAGATACGCAGTATTTT; CDR3 protein: CASSLDTGVTDTQYF
J gene: TRBJ1-2; clone size: -; V gene: TRBV28; D gene: -; CDR3 DNA: TGTGCCAGCAGTTTCTTGGGGGCTGTCTATGGCTACACCTTC; CDR3 protein: CASSFLGAVYGYTF
J gene: TRBJ2-5; clone size: -; V gene: TRBV7-9; D gene: TRBD1; CDR3 DNA: TGTGCCAGCAGCTCGACAGGGGGCTTGCAGACCCAGTACTTC; CDR3 protein: CASSSTGGLQTQYF
J gene: TRBJ2-3; clone size: -; V gene: TRBV2; D gene: -; CDR3 DNA: TGTGCCAGCAGTGAAAAGCAGTTCACAGATACGCAGTATTTT; CDR3 protein: CASSEKQFTDTQYF
J gene: TRBJ1-5; clone size: -; V gene: TRBV6-5; D gene: -; CDR3 DNA: TGTGCCAGCAGTAGGTACGGGACGGGGGATCAGCCCCAGCATTTT; CDR3 protein: CASSRYGTGDQPQHF
J gene: TRBJ2-7; clone size: -; V gene: TRBV10-3; D gene: -; CDR3 DNA: TGTGCCAGCGGACTAGGGGGTTATTACGAGCAGTACTTC; CDR3 protein: CASGLGGYYEQYF
J gene: TRBJ2-7; clone size: -; V gene: TRBV28; D gene: TRBD2; CDR3 DNA: TGTGCCAGCAGTCAGACTAGCGGCTTTAATTACGAGCAGTACTTC; CDR3 protein: CASSQTSGFNYEQYF
J gene: TRBJ2-5; clone size: -; V gene: TRBV21-1; D gene: -; CDR3 DNA: TGTGCCAGCAGCAAAAGCAGGATAAGCCAAGAGACCCAGTACTTC; CDR3 protein: CASSKSRISQETQYF
J gene: TRBJ2-5; clone size: once; V gene: TRBV11-2; D gene: TRBD2; CDR3 DNA: TGTGCCAGCAGCCGTGGACTAGCGGGAGAGACCCAGTACTTC; CDR3 protein: CASSRGLAGETQYF
J gene: TRBJ1-1; clone size: -; V gene: TRBV7-9; D gene: -; CDR3 DNA: TGTGCCAGCAGCCCATGGGACCGTGAAGCTTTCTTT; CDR3 protein: CASSPWDREAFF
J gene: TRBJ2-3; clone size: -; V gene: TRBV15; D gene: -; CDR3 DNA: TGTGCCACCAGCAGACAAAACGCACACACAGATACGCAGTATTTT; CDR3 protein: CATSRQNAHTDTQYF
J gene: TRBJ2-1; clone size: -; V gene: TRBV19; D gene: TRBD2; CDR3 DNA: TGTGCCAGTAGTCCTCGGACTAGCCGAATAACGAGCTCCTACAATGAGCAGTTCTTC; CDR3 protein: CASSPRTSRITSSYNEQFF
J gene: TRBJ2-1; clone size: few; V gene: TRBV7-2; D gene: -; CDR3 DNA: TGTGCCAGCAGCTTAGTCCTCGGAGGATACAATGAGCAGTTCTTC; CDR3 protein: CASSLVLGGYNEQFF
J gene: TRBJ1-5; clone size: few; V gene: TRBV5-6; D gene: -; CDR3 DNA: TGTGCCAGCAGCTCAAAAGGGTATTCCCAGCCCCAGCATTTT; CDR3 protein: CASSSKGYSQPQHF
J gene: TRBJ1-1; clone size: -; V gene: TRBV28; D gene: -; CDR3 DNA: TGTGCCAGCAACTGGGGGACTGAAGCTTTCTTT; CDR3 protein: CASNWGTEAFF
J gene: TRBJ2-3; clone size: -; V gene: TRBV29-1; D gene: -; CDR3 DNA: TGCAGCGTCTCGACCGGGACGGAACATACGCAGTATTTT; CDR3 protein: CSVSTGTEHTQYF